This T cell receptor beta chain was sequenced for a study of blood T cell repertoires in COVID-19. Participants spanned ages roughly 18 to 90 years and resided in roughly 22 US areas. TCRdb's copy holds only in-frame clones and misses some; the assay was immunoSEQ multiplex PCR. The data show fewer than 200,000 clones, 84% seen once. V was trimmed by 9 bases and J by 0 bases, leaving 15 bases between them. The CDR3 contains 15 residues. The germline gives CDR1 LNHNV, CDR2 YYDKDF (reference sequence). Sequencing input: PBMCs or T cells enriched from blood (not recorded which). This sequence originates from a man aged 50-60 years who had recovered from COVID-19. This rearrangement joins TRBV15 to TRBJ2-4; D may be TRBD2 (6 bases). The CDR3 DNA sequence: TGTGCCACGAAGGACGGGGGAATAGCCAAAAACATTCAGTACTTC. Its translation is CATKDGGIAKNIQYF.